This T cell receptor beta chain was identified during a study of cytomegalovirus exposure and HLA in healthy donors. The study, taken as a whole, reports: In a later analysis, HLA-C alleles had the fewest associated TCRs, DRB1 alleles the most. Presence/absence analyses assumed roughly uniform sequencing depth across donors, which may not hold. Segments of the TCR beta V type were, in most cases, productive about 90% or about 30% of the time in an earlier analysis.

This clone came up a few times. What it binds is unknown. The PCR ran on 60 Vbeta and 13 Jbeta primers. Assay used: immunoSEQ multiplex PCR; TCRdb lists only in-frame clones, some missing. The repertoire holds some 160,000 clones, with over 70% as singletons. This receptor was identified in a woman aged 40 to 55 in good health and CMV-seropositive. Material: PBMCs.

The CDR3 loop reads CASSRPQGSYTF. CDR3 bases: TGTGCCAGCTCACGTCCACAGGGGAGCTACACCTTC. The J gene is TRBJ1-2, the V gene TRBV18, with 7 positions matching TRBD1. There are 12 residues in the CDR3. The V gene end was trimmed by 4 bases and the J gene end by 9 bases; junction bases not matched to a gene: 5. Germline lookup yields CDR1 KGHSH and CDR2 LQKENI. Combining the CDR3 with reference TRBV18 and TRBJ1-2 gives the whole variable domain NAGVMQNPRHLVRRRGQEARLRCSPMKGHSHVYWYRQLPEEGLKFMVYLQKENIIDESGMPKERFSAEFPKEGPSILRIQQVVRGDSAAYFCASSRPQGSYTFGSGTRLTVV.